This T cell receptor beta chain is drawn from a study of shared clonotypes between healthy human individuals. The overall study: A donor's plate count was three for CD4 naive and three for CD4 memory; CD8 naive had two and CD8 memory one. Points from the study as a whole: Lower generation probabilities were found for non-shared clonotypes than for those shared by all four donors. Shared across a handful of donors were around 5% of the naive CD4 clonotypes.

Generated by immunoSEQ multiplex PCR, the TCRdb table keeps only in-frame clones and is missing some. The table records over a million clones, roughly 97% of them present only once. Between the trimmed V and J ends, which lost 3 bases and 0 bases, there was a span of 8 bases. The CDR3 runs 15 residues. Germline assignment: CDR1 MNHNS and CDR2 SASEGT. About this clone itself: Its antigen is as yet unknown.

V and J are TRBV6-1 and TRBJ1-4, with D unresolved. The clonotype comes from a young man in good health. Sequencing was carried out using naive CD4+ T cells sorted from blood. As to subset: CD45RA+ positively selected. CDR3 amino acids: CASSETVATNEKLFF. The DNA for the CDR3 is TGTGCCAGCAGTGAGACGGTTGCAACTAATGAAAAACTGTTTTTT.